This T cell receptor beta chain is drawn from a study of blood T cell repertoires in COVID-19. In the study overall: Both acute and convalescent COVID-19 samples were obtained from the United States, Italy and Spain. Sources were T cells, B-cell-depleted T cells, or PBMCs; the material itself was cDNA or gDNA.

Seattle's cohort entered during active infection and was followed longitudinally. The CDR3 length is 14 residues. The V and J ends lost 6 bases and 1 base respectively, with 12 bases between them. Germline V CDR1 and CDR2: MNHEY, SVGAGI. Authors' processing steps: By means of reference gene primer amplification, nucleated cell counts were estimated. The protocol was immunoSEQ multiplex PCR, while the TCRdb copy is restricted to in-frame clones and leaves out a portion. That table is the source of V, J and clone size, and D and trimming were worked out from the DNA. Seen here are roughly 400,000 clones, more than 75% observed once, and the top ten hold about 2%.

The chain links TRBV6-5 to TRBJ1-1; the D gene is possibly TRBD1 (6 bases). This receptor was taken from a woman aged 55-70 years with COVID-19, enrolled during active disease. Sequenced input: peripheral blood. The CDR3, as DNA: TGTGCCAGCAGGGCCAGGGGAAAGAACACTGAAGCTTTCTTT. Translating gives CASRARGKNTEAFF.